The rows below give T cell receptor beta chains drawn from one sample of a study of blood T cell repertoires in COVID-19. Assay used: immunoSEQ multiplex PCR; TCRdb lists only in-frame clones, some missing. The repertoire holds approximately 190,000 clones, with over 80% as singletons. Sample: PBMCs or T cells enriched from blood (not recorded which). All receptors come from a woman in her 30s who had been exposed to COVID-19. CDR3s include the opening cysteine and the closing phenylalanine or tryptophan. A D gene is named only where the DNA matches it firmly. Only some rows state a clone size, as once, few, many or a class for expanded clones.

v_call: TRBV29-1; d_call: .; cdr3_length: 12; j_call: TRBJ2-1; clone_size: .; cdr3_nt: TGCAGCGTTGAAGATCGCTACAATGAGCAGTTCTTC; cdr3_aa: CSVEDRYNEQFF
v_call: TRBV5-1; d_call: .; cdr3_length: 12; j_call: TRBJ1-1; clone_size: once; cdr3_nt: TGCGCCAGCAGCTATGCGGGAACTGAAGCTTTCTTT; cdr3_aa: CASSYAGTEAFF
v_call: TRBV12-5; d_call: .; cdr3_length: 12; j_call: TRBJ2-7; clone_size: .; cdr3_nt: TGTGCTAGTGCCGGACATCCCTACGAGCAGTACTTC; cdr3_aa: CASAGHPYEQYF
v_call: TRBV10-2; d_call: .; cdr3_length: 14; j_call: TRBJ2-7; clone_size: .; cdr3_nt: TGCGCCAGCAGCTTGTTAAAACAGGGCCACGAGCAGTACTTC; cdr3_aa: CASSLLKQGHEQYF
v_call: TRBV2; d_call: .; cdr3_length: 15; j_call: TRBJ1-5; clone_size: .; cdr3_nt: TGTGCCAGCAGTTTAGCGGGTCACGGAATCCGGCCCCAGCATTTT; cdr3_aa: CASSLAGHGIRPQHF
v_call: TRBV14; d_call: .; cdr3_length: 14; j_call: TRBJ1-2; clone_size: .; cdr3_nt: TGTGCCAGCAGCCAAGTTCCAGGGTACTATGGCTACACCTTC; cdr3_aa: CASSQVPGYYGYTF
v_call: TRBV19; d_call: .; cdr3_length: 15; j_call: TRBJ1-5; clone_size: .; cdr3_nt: TGTGCCAGTAGTATTTCGGTGCAGGGAGGTCAGCCCCAGCATTTT; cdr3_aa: CASSISVQGGQPQHF
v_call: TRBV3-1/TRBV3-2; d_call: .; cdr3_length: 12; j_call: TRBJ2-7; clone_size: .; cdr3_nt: TGTGCCAGCAGCCAAACATTCTACGAGCAGTACTTC; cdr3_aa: CASSQTFYEQYF
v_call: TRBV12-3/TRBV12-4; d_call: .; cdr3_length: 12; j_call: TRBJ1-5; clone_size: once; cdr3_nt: TGTGCCAGCCTCCATTCGGGTCAGCCCCAGCATTTT; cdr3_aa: CASLHSGQPQHF
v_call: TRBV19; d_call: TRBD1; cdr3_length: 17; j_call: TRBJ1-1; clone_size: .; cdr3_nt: TGTGCCAGTAGTCAACTTCCTCGTAGGACAGGGGGGTTCCGAGCTTTCTTT; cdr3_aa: CASSQLPRRTGGFRAFF
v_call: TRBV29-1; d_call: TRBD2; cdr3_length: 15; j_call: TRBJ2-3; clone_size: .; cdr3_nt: TGCAGCGTTGACCCAGCTAGCGGGGTGACAGATACGCAGTATTTT; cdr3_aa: CSVDPASGVTDTQYF
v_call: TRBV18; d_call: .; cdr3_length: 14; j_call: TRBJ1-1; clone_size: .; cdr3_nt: TGTGCCAGCTCACCCCAGGCGGGTGGCACTGAAGCTTTCTTT; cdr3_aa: CASSPQAGGTEAFF
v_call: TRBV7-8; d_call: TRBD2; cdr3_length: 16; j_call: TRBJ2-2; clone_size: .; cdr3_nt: TGTGCCAGCAGCTTAACCGGGACTAGCCCCCCCGGGGAGCTGTTTTTT; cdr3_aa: CASSLTGTSPPGELFF
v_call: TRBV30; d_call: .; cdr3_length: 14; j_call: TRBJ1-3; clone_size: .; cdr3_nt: TGTGCCTGGACCCCCGAGAGCTCTGGAAACACCATATATTTT; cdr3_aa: CAWTPESSGNTIYF
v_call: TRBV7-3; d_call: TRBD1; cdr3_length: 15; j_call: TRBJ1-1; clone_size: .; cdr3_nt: TGTGCCAGCAGCTCGACAGGGGTTGCGAACACTGAAGCTTTCTTT; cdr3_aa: CASSSTGVANTEAFF
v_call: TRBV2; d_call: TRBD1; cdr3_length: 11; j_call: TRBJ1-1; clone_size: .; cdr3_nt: TGTGCCAGCTTCAGGGGGACTGAAGCTTTCTTT; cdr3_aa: CASFRGTEAFF
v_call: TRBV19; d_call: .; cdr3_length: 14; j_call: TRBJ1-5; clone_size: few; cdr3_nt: TGTGCCAGTAGTATTTGGGGCCCCAATCAGCCCCAGCATTTT; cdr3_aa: CASSIWGPNQPQHF
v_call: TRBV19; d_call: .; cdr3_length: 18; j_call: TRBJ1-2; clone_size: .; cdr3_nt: TGTGCCACCCGAAGGGAGGACTTGGGACCTTTTTTTAGCTATGGCTACACCTTC; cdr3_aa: CATRREDLGPFFSYGYTF
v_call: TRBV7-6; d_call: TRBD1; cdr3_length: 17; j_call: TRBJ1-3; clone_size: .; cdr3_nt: TGTGCCAGCAGCCGAGAGGGACAGGGGTCTTCTGGAAACACCATATATTTT; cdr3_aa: CASSREGQGSSGNTIYF
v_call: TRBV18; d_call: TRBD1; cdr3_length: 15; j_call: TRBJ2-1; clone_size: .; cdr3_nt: TGTGCCAGTTGCACAGGGGATAGCTCCTACAATGAGCAGTTCTTC; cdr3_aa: CASCTGDSSYNEQFF
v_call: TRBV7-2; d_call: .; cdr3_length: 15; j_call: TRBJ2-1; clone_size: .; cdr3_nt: TGTGCCAGCGGTAGAGTAGTCGGGGTTTACAATGAGCAGTTCTTC; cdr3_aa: CASGRVVGVYNEQFF
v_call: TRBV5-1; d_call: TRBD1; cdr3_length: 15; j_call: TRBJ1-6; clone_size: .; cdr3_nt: TGCGCCAGCAGCCCAGGGGACAGGGATGATTCACCCCTCCACTTT; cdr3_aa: CASSPGDRDDSPLHF
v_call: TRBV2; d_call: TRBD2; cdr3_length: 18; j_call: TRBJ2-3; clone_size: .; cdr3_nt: TGTGCCAGCAGCGTCGATTCTAGCGGGGGGGAGCCCACAGATACGCAGTATTTT; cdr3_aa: CASSVDSSGGEPTDTQYF
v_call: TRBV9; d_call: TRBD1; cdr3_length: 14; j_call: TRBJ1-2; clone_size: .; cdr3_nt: TGTGCCAGCAGTTGGACAGGGGGAAAGGATGGCTACACCTTC; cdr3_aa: CASSWTGGKDGYTF
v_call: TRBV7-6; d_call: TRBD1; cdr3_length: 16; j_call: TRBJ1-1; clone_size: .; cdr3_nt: TGTGCCAGCAGCTTAGCGAGGACAGGAAGAAATACTGAAGCTTTCTTT; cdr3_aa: CASSLARTGRNTEAFF
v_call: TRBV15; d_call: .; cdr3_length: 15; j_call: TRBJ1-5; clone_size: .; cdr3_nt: TGTGCCACCAACCCCGGACCAGGGATGAATCAGCCCCAGCATTTT; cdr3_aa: CATNPGPGMNQPQHF
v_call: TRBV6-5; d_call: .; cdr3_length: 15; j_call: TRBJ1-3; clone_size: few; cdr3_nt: TGTGCCAGCAGCCCCGACTTCTTCTCTGGAAACACCATATATTTT; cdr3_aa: CASSPDFFSGNTIYF
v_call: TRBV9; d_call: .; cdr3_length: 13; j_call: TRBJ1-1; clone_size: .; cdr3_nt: TGTGCCAGCAGCGTAGATCAGGGGACCGAAGCTTTCTTT; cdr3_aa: CASSVDQGTEAFF
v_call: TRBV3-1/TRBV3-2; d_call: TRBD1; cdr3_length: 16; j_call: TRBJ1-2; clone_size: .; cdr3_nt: TGTGCCAGCAGCCAGACTCGGACAGGAAATAACTATGGCTACACCTTC; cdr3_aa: CASSQTRTGNNYGYTF
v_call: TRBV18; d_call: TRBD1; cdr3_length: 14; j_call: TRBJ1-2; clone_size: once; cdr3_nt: TGTGCCAGCTCACCACCGACAGGGGGCTATGGCTACACCTTC; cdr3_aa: CASSPPTGGYGYTF
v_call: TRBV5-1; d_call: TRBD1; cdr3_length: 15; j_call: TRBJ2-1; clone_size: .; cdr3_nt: TGCGCCAGCAGCCCTGCACAGGGGGGCTACAATGAGCAGTTCTTC; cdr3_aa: CASSPAQGGYNEQFF
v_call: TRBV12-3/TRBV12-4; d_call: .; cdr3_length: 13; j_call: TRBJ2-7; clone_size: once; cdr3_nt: TGTGCCAGCAGTTCCTCCAGGCCCTACGAGCAGTACTTC; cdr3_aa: CASSSSRPYEQYF
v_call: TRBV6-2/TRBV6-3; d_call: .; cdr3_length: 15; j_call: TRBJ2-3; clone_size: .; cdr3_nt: TGTGCCAGCAGCCTCTGGCGGGGGCCGACAGATACGCAGTATTTT; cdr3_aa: CASSLWRGPTDTQYF
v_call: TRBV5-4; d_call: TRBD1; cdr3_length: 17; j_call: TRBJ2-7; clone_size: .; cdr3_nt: TGTGCCAGCAGCTTGGAACCAGGGGGTAGAAGGTCCTACGAGCAGTACTTC; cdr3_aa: CASSLEPGGRRSYEQYF
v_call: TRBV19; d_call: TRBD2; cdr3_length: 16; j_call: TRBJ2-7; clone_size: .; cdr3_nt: TGTGCCAGTAGTCGTCAGGGGGGACTAGCGGCCTACGAGCAGTACTTC; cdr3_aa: CASSRQGGLAAYEQYF
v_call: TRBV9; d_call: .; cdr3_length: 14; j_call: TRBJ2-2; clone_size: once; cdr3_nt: TGTGCCAGCAGCGTATTCAGGGTTTCCGGGGAGCTGTTTTTT; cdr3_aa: CASSVFRVSGELFF
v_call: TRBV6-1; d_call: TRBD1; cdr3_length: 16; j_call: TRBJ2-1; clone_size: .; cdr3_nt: TGTGCCAGCAGTGAGCCCCCAGGACAGGGGGCGGGTGAGCAGTTCTTC; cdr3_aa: CASSEPPGQGAGEQFF
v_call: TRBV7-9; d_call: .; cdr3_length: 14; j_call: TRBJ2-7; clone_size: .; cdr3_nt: TGTGCCAGCAGCTCCGGGGGACTGGACAACGAGCAGTACTTC; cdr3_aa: CASSSGGLDNEQYF
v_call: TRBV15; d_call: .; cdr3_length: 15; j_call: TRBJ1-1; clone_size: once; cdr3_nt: TGTGCCACCAGCAGGGAGGGGACCCTGAACACTGAAGCTTTCTTT; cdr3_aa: CATSREGTLNTEAFF
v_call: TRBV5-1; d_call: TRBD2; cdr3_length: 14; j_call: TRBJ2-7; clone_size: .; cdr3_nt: TGCGCCAGCACCCTGGGACTAGCGGTAAACGAGCAGTACTTC; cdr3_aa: CASTLGLAVNEQYF
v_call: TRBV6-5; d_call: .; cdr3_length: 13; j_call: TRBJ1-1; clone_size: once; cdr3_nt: TGTGCCAGCAGTTCCACAGGGCATACAGTCGGCTGGTTT; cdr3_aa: CASSSTGHTVGWF
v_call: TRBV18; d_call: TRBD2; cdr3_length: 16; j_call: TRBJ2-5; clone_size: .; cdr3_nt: TGTGCCAGCTCGCCCCGACTAGCGGGGGGGCCAGAGACCCAGTACTTC; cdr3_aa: CASSPRLAGGPETQYF
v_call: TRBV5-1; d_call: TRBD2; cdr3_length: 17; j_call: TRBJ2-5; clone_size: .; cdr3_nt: TGCGCCAGCAGCTTGGCAACTAGCGGGGGGCCTGAAGAGACCCAGTACTTC; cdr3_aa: CASSLATSGGPEETQYF
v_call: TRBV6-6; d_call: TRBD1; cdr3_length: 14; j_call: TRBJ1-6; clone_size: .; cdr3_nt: TGTGCCAGCAGGGAGACAGGGATGTGGTCACCCCTCCACTTT; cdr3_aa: CASRETGMWSPLHF
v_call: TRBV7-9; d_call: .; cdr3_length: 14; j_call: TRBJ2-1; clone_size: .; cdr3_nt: TGTGCCAGCAGCTTAAGAGAACTAACAAGTGAGCAGTTCTTC; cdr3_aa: CASSLRELTSEQFF
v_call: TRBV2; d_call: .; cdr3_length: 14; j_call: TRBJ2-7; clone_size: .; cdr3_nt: TGTGCCAGCAGTGATCACAGGGCGGCTCGGGAGCAGTACTTC; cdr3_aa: CASSDHRAAREQYF
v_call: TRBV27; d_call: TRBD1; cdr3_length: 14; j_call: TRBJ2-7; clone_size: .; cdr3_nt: TGTGCCAGCAGACAACTCGACAGGGTGGACGAGCAGTACTTC; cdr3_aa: CASRQLDRVDEQYF
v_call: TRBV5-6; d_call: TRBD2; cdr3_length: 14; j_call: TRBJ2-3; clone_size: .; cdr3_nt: TGTGCCAGCAGCCCCGGGGGGGCCGGAGATACGCAGTATTTT; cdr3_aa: CASSPGGAGDTQYF
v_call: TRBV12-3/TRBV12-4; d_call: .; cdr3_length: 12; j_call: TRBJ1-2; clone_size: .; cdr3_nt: TGTGCCAGCAGTTTAGTTCCGTATGGCTACACCTTC; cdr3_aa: CASSLVPYGYTF
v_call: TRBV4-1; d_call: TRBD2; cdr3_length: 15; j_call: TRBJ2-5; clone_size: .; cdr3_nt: TGCGCCAGCAGCCAAGATCGGACTAGCGGAGAGACCCAGTACTTC; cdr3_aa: CASSQDRTSGETQYF
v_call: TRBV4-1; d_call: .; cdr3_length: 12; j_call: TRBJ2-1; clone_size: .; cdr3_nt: TGCGCCAGCAGCCAAGATGAGAATGAGCAGTTCTTC; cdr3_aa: CASSQDENEQFF
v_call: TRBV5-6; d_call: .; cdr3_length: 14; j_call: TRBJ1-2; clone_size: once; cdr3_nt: TGTGCCAGCAGCTTTTGGACACGCCGGTATGAGGACACCTTC; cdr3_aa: CASSFWTRRYEDTF
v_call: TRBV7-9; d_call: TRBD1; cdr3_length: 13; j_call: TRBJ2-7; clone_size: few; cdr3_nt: TGTGCCAGCAGCTTAGGGACAGGGTACGAGCAGTACTTC; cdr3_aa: CASSLGTGYEQYF
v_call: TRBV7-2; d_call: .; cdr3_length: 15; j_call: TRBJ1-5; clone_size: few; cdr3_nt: TGTGCCAGCAGCTTCATAGGGGATAGCAATCAGCCCCAGCATTTT; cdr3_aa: CASSFIGDSNQPQHF
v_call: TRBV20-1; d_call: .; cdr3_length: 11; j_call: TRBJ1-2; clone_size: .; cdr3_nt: TGCAGTGTAAGCGATAACTATGGCTACACCTTC; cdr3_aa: CSVSDNYGYTF
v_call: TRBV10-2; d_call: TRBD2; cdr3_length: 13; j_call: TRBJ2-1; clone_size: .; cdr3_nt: TGCGCCAGCGCCGGGACTAGAAACAATGAGCAGTTCTTC; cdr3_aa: CASAGTRNNEQFF
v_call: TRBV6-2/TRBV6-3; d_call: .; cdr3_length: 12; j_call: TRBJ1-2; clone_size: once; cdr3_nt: TGTGCCAGCAGTCCGGGGAGTTTTGGCTACACCTTC; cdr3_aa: CASSPGSFGYTF
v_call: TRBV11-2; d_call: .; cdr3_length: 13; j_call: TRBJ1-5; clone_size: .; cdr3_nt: TGTGCCAGCAGCCAGGCGGGGAATCAGCCCCAGCATTTT; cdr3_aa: CASSQAGNQPQHF
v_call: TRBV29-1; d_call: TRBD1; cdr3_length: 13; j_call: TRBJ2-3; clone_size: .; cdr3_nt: TGCAGCGCCCCAGGGGGAGGCACAGATACGCAGTATTTT; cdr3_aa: CSAPGGGTDTQYF
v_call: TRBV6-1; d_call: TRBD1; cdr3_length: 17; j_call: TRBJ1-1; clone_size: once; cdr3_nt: TGTGCCAGCAGTGACCCGGGACAGGGGGCGCGGAACACTGAAGCTTTCTTT; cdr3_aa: CASSDPGQGARNTEAFF